Below are 20 T cell receptor beta chains sequenced from a single sample in a study of control samples from healthy donors and cancer patients. Some clones are missing from TCRdb's copy, which holds only in-frame ones; the method was immunoSEQ multiplex PCR. The data hold more than 90,000 clones, with 75% to 90% observed a single time. Sequencing input: blood. The receptors derive from a man aged 25 to 40 in good health.

A word on this clone: The missing conserved phenylalanine or tryptophan at the end of this CDR3 makes a read error likely. The limits of the CDR3 on the DNA are not certain, so only TCRdb's listed CDR3 is given. V gene TRBV5-6 combines with J gene TRBJ2-6; the DNA was not compared with TRBD2, the D call given in the table. CDR1 SGHDT and CDR2 YYEEEE come from the germline V gene. The CDR3 sequence runs 13 residues, both termini included. CDR3 amino acids: CASSLVGEAEPWL.

The chain recombines TRBV5-1 with TRBJ2-7; 8 bases map to TRBD1. J was trimmed by 10 bases and V by 4 bases; bases with no gene match: 13. The CDR3 is made up of 14 amino acids. Germline V gene lookup returns CDR1 SGHRS and CDR2 YFSETQ. The CDR3 DNA is TGCGCCAGCAGCCCAAGAGGACAGGGAAACCTTCAGTACGTC. Its translation: CASSPRGQGNLQYV.

V usage is TRBV27 and J usage is TRBJ2-3; D perhaps matches TRBD2 (6 bases). This CDR3 has 20 residues. Trimming pared 4 bases from V and 4 bases from J, leaving 30 bases between. Germline CDR1 and CDR2: MNHEY and SMNVEV (reference sequence). The CDR3 sequence is CASSSRGSGRRVEGADTQYF. DNA for the CDR3: TGTGCCAGCAGTTCCCGGGGTAGCGGCAGAAGAGTGGAGGGTGCAGATACGCAGTATTTT.

This chain links TRBV2 with TRBJ2-7; D not resolved. The CDR3 spans 14 residues. Per the germline V gene, CDR1 is SNHLY and CDR2 is FYNNEI. Trimming shortened V by 4 bases and J by 3 bases, and 13 bases separated the two germline ends. The CDR3 is CASSVRIIGYEQYF. The CDR3, as DNA: TGTGCCAGCAGTGTACGGATAATCGGCTACGAGCAGTACTTC. The full variable domain, completed using reference TRBV2 and TRBJ2-7, is EPEVTQTPSHQVTQMGQEVILRCVPISNHLYFYWYRQILGQKVEFLVSFYNNEISEKSEIFDDQFSVERPDGSNFTLKIRSTKLEDSAMYFCASSVRIIGYEQYFGPGTRLTVT.

This chain uses TRBV28 with TRBJ2-1, with 10 positions matching TRBD2. Germline V gives CDR1 MDHEN, CDR2 SYDVKM. Unmatched junction bases numbered 14, after V lost 6 bases and J lost 3 bases. The CDR3 has 18 amino acids. This CDR3 is CASSTRGASGRIYNEQFF. The DNA of the CDR3 is TGTGCCAGCAGCACGAGGGGCGCTAGCGGGAGAATCTACAATGAGCAGTTCTTC.

Only one count was recorded for this clone. The CDR3 is CAISVDFPRTEAFF. The CDR3 DNA reads as TGTGCCATCAGTGTCGACTTCCCGAGGACTGAAGCTTTCTTT. The chain couples TRBV10-3 to TRBJ1-1; D uncertain. The V gene lost 4 bases and the J gene lost 5 bases, with 14 bases spanning the gap. Germline CDR1 is ENHRY and CDR2 is SYGVKD. The CDR3 spans 14 residues.

The CDR3 is CASSSDRGSYNEQFF. The CDR3, as DNA: TGTGCCAGCAGCTCGGACAGGGGGTCCTACAATGAGCAGTTCTTC. The chain links TRBV7-3 to TRBJ2-1; 10 bases align to TRBD1. From germline, CDR1 is SGHTA and CDR2 FQGTGA. The CDR3 has 15 amino acids. V lost 4 bases to trimming and J lost 1 base; unmatched junction nucleotides: 1.

The rearrangement joins TRBV4-3 to TRBJ2-7; 9 bases line up with TRBD1. V shed 0 bases, J shed 3 bases, and the junction held 6 bases outside the gene matches. Germline V gene data show CDR1 as LGHNA and CDR2 as YSLEER. This CDR3 is 16 amino acids long. The CDR3 is CASSQESGTGRYEQYF. CDR3 nucleotides: TGCGCCAGCAGCCAAGAGAGTGGGACAGGGCGCTACGAGCAGTACTTC.

CDR3 in amino acids: CASSGQGAVLSQPQHF. The DNA of the CDR3 is TGTGCCAGCAGCGGACAGGGGGCTGTTTTAAGTCAGCCCCAGCATTTT. The genes are TRBV6-2 or TRBV6-3 and TRBJ1-5; 11 bases are a match to TRBD1. V was clipped by 6 bases and J by 6 bases; unmatched bases: 10. Germline V gives CDR1 MNHEY, CDR2 SVGEGT. The CDR3 totals 16 residues.

The rearrangement uses TRBV5-6 and TRBJ2-2; 8 nucleotides align to TRBD2. This CDR3 is built from 16 residues. Trimming took 0 bases from V and 1 from J; bases not matched to a gene: 2. Germline CDR1 and CDR2: SGHDT and YYEEEE. The CDR3 region is CASSLGLAGNTGELFF. The CDR3 region has the DNA TGTGCCAGCAGCTTGGGGCTAGCGGGGAACACCGGGGAGCTGTTTTTT.

The chain has TRBV5-1 and TRBJ1-2, with TRBD1 identical over 8 bases. Germline CDR1 SGHRS, CDR2 YFSETQ. Trimming cost V 2 bases and J 4 bases; bases outside gene matches: 1. CDR3 length: 13 residues. CDR3 protein: CASSLGTGYGYTF. CDR3 nucleotide sequence: TGCGCCAGCAGCTTAGGGACAGGCTATGGCTACACCTTC.

This chain joins TRBV7-8 and TRBJ1-4, with D tentatively TRBD1 (5 bases). The length of the CDR3 is 14 residues. Trimming took off 4 bases at V and 0 bases at J, with 6 bases between the two ends. Germline CDR1 reads SGHVS; CDR2 reads FQNEAQ. As DNA, the CDR3 is TGTGCCAGCAGCTCGGGGGCAACTAATGAAAAACTGTTTTTT. Amino acids: CASSSGATNEKLFF.

In nucleotides, the CDR3 is TGTGCCACCAGTGATCCCCCCCCTAGGACCGGGGAGCTGTTTTTT. As protein: CATSDPPPRTGELFF. The chain is built from TRBV24-1 and TRBJ2-2; D is unclear. The CDR3 is 15 amino acids. The V and J ends lost 3 bases and 5 bases respectively, with 12 bases between them. The germline CDR1 and CDR2 sequences are KGHDR and SFDVKD.

V gene TRBV27 combines with J gene TRBJ1-2; D is unresolved. The V end lost 2 bases, the J end lost 2 bases, and 12 bases lay between the germline ends. This CDR3 spans 15 amino acids. Germline values: CDR1 MNHEY, CDR2 SMNVEV (reference sequence). CDR3 residues: CASSLNAHVNYGYTF. CDR3 coding DNA: TGTGCCAGCAGTTTAAACGCTCACGTCAACTATGGCTACACCTTC.

The count of this clone is one. This chain joins TRBV7-2 and TRBJ1-1; D call uncertain. CDR3 length equals 14 residues. V lost 5 bases and J lost 4, with 14 bases in between. Germline-derived CDR1 and CDR2 are SGHTA and FQGNSA. The CDR3 coding sequence is TGTGCCAGCAGCCCCCCCCCGGTCGTCACTGAAGCTTTCTTT. It specifies CASSPPPVVTEAFF. Based on the CDR3 plus reference TRBV7-2 and TRBJ1-1, the full variable domain is GAGVSQSPSNKVTEKGKDVELRCDPISGHTALYWYRQSLGQGLEFLIYFQGNSAPDKSGLPSDRFSAERTGGSVSTLTIQRTQQEDSAVYLCASSPPPVVTEAFFGQGTRLTVV.

The chain uses TRBV6-6 and TRBJ2-1, with 9 positions matching TRBD2. V dropped 5 bases and J dropped 2; count of bases not matched to a gene: 10. Germline CDR1 is MNHNY and CDR2 is SVGAGI (reference sequence). This CDR3 comprises 17 residues. CDR3 in DNA: TGTGCCAGCAGTCTACTATGGGCGGGGGGGACCTACAATGAGCAGTTCTTC. The encoded protein is CASSLLWAGGTYNEQFF.

The chain recombines TRBV5-1 with TRBJ1-5; D call uncertain. V lost 4 bases and J lost 3, with 11 bases in between. This CDR3 comprises 14 residues. From germline, CDR1 is SGHRS and CDR2 YFSETQ. This CDR3 is CASSPSGNNQPQHF. The CDR3, as DNA: TGCGCCAGCAGCCCGAGTGGGAACAATCAGCCCCAGCATTTT.

The V call is TRBV6-2 or TRBV6-3, the J call TRBJ2-3; a possible D gene is TRBD2 (5 bases). Germline CDR1 MNHEY, CDR2 SVGEGT. There are 19 residues in the CDR3. Between the trimmed V and J ends, which lost 2 bases and 6 bases, there was a span of 27 bases. The DNA for the CDR3 is TGTGCCAGCAGTTACCCCACCCTAAGACTGGACTTTGCACGGGATACGCAGTATTTT. This codes for CASSYPTLRLDFARDTQYF.

In DNA, the CDR3 is TGTGCCAGCAGCCCTAACCCTGGACTGGTCTACGAGCAGTACTTC. Protein sequence: CASSPNPGLVYEQYF. The genes are TRBV7-2 and TRBJ2-7, with a weak D call TRBD2 (5 bases). Germline-derived CDR1 and CDR2 are SGHTA and FQGNSA. Trimming stripped 5 bases from V and 3 bases from J, with 17 bases between. This CDR3 contains 15 residues.

The V and J genes are TRBV11-2 and TRBJ1-1; 10 nucleotides line up with TRBD1. This CDR3 comprises 17 residues. The ends lost 6 bases at V and 4 bases at J; junction bases unmatched: 14. Germline CDR1 is SGHAT and CDR2 is FQNNGV. The CDR3 sequence: CASRRAKGTGEGTEAFF. CDR3 DNA: TGTGCCAGCAGACGCGCGAAGGGGACAGGGGAGGGCACTGAAGCTTTCTTT.